The 24 T cell receptor beta chains given below trace back to one sample, sequenced in a study of blood T cell repertoires in COVID-19. Profiled with immunoSEQ multiplex PCR; TCRdb holds only in-frame clones, not every one. This table has roughly 200,000 clones, roughly 94% appearing once. Sequenced sample: peripheral blood. The source is a man aged 25-45 years with COVID-19, enrolled during active disease.

The genes are TRBV5-1 and TRBJ1-4, with 10 nucleotides matching TRBD1. Germline loops: CDR1 SGHRS, CDR2 YFSETQ. The trim removed 0 bases at V and 8 bases at J, leaving 1 base unmatched. CDR3 length: 14 amino acids. CDR3 residues: CASSLGTGGEKLFF. In DNA form, the CDR3 reads TGCGCCAGCAGCTTGGGGACAGGGGGAGAAAAACTGTTTTTT.

The V gene is TRBV15, the J gene TRBJ2-5; 10 bases are shared with TRBD1. CDR3 length: 15 residues. Trimming cost V 4 bases and J 7 bases; bases outside gene matches: 9. Germline CDR1 LNHNV, CDR2 YYDKDF (reference sequence). The CDR3 loop reads CATSTTRQGAGTQYF. The CDR3 bases are TGTGCCACCAGCACTACTCGACAGGGGGCCGGGACCCAGTACTTC.

The chain uses TRBV13 and TRBJ1-1, with D possibly TRBD1 on 5 matching bases. Trimming took 5 bases from V and 2 from J, leaving 12 bases between them. Germline-derived CDR1 and CDR2 are PRHDT and FYEKMQ (reference sequence). The CDR3 length is 14 residues. CDR3: CASSASWGNTEAFF. The CDR3 coding sequence is TGTGCCAGCAGCGCGAGTTGGGGCAACACTGAAGCTTTCTTT. Full variable domain (outside the CDR3, taken from reference TRBV13 and TRBJ1-1): AAGVIQSPRHLIKEKRETATLKCYPIPRHDTVYWYQQGPGQDPQFLISFYEKMQSDKGSIPDRFSAQQFSDYHSELNMSSLELGDSALYFCASSASWGNTEAFFGQGTRLTVV.

The genes are TRBV6-5 and TRBJ1-5; 7 bases are a match to TRBD1. The ends lost 5 bases at V and 3 bases at J; junction bases unmatched: 7. CDR1 MNHEY and CDR2 SVGAGI come from the germline V gene. This CDR3 spans 15 amino acids. CDR3 sequence reads: CASSKTGEVNQPQHF. In nucleotides, the CDR3 is TGTGCCAGCAGTAAAACAGGGGAGGTCAATCAGCCCCAGCATTTT.

This chain links TRBV12-3 or TRBV12-4 with TRBJ2-1; TRBD1 aligns across 9 bases. V lost 0 bases to trimming and J lost 14 bases; unmatched junction nucleotides: 5. This CDR3 region has 13 residues. The CDR3 coding sequence is TGTGCCAGCAGTTTAGCTATGGGACAGGGAGAGTTCTTC. Translating it yields CASSLAMGQGEFF.

The J gene is TRBJ2-3, the V gene TRBV6-2 or TRBV6-3; 10 nucleotides match TRBD2. The V segment lost 5 bases and the J segment 2 bases; nucleotides outside the gene matches: 1. CDR3 length: 14 amino acids. CDR1 is MNHEY, CDR2 SVGEGT, per germline. DNA of the CDR3: TGTGCCAGCAGTAGCGGGGGGGCCACAGATACGCAGTATTTT. Encoded protein: CASSSGGATDTQYF.

This chain uses TRBV5-6 with TRBJ2-7; unclear D gene. V lost 0 bases to trimming and J lost 10 bases, with 8 bases between them. This CDR3 comprises 11 residues. The germline V gene has CDR1 SGHDT and CDR2 YYEEEE. The CDR3 protein is CASSLGEPQYF. The DNA for the CDR3 is TGTGCCAGCAGCTTGGGAGAGCCTCAGTACTTC.

This chain uses TRBV7-2 with TRBJ1-2, with TRBD1 matching over 9 bases. This CDR3 has 14 amino acids. CDR1 is SGHTA, CDR2 FQGNSA, per germline. After removal of 2 bases from V and 11 bases from J, the junction contained 9 bases not matched to a gene. The CDR3 reads CASSLIPRDRDYTF. CDR3 nucleotides: TGTGCCAGCAGCTTAATCCCCCGGGACAGGGATTACACCTTC.

The chain links TRBV10-2 to TRBJ2-7; 9 positions match TRBD1. The germline V gene encodes CDR1 WSHSY and CDR2 SAAADI. J gave up 2 bases and V 4 bases, and 6 bases lay outside the gene matches. CDR3 length: 15 amino acids. CDR3 DNA: TGCGCCAGCAGTGGGCGGACAGGGGCCGCCTACGAGCAGTACTTC. Its protein is CASSGRTGAAYEQYF.

The V and J genes are TRBV5-1 and TRBJ1-2, with D possibly TRBD1 on 6 matching bases. Germline-derived CDR1 and CDR2 are SGHRS and YFSETQ. Trimming took off 0 bases at V and 4 bases at J, with 22 bases between the two ends. The CDR3 contains 18 residues. The CDR3 is CASSLGWTDSGVGYGYTF. The CDR3 DNA follows: TGCGCCAGCAGCTTGGGGTGGACAGACAGTGGAGTGGGCTATGGCTACACCTTC.

This clone was recorded only once. CDR3 loop: CASSWDSGPRGDEQFF. CDR3 bases: TGCGCCAGCAGCTGGGATAGCGGGCCGAGGGGCGATGAGCAGTTCTTC. The chain recombines TRBV5-1 with TRBJ2-1, with TRBD2 identical over 7 bases. V gave up 3 bases and J gave up 8 bases; unmatched junction bases: 14. CDR1 and CDR2 (germline): SGHRS, YFSETQ. The CDR3 is made up of 16 amino acids.

V usage is TRBV3-1 (or the pseudogene TRBV3-2) and J usage is TRBJ2-7; maybe TRBD1 (5 bases). CDR1 is LGHDT and CDR2 is YNNKEL in the germline V gene (reference sequence). Trimming stripped 3 bases from V and 3 bases from J, with 9 bases between. The CDR3 totals 13 residues. CDR3 amino acids: CASSQQGLYEQYF. In DNA, the CDR3 is TGTGCCAGCAGCCAGCAGGGTCTCTACGAGCAGTACTTC.

The CDR3 coding sequence is TGTGCCAGCAGACACAGCGGGACAGATACGCAGTATTTT. Translation: CASRHSGTDTQYF. The chain joins TRBV28 to TRBJ2-3, with TRBD2 as a possible D gene (6 bases). Germline V CDR1 and CDR2: MDHEN, SYDVKM. CDR3 length equals 13 residues. V lost 6 bases and J lost 3, with 10 bases in between.

J is TRBJ1-1 and V is TRBV11-2, with a tentative D call TRBD1 (5 bases). Germline loops: CDR1 SGHAT, CDR2 FQNNGV. The ends were cut back, 7 bases at V and 0 bases at J, with 9 bases in the middle. The CDR3 runs 13 residues. The CDR3 DNA reads TGTGCCAGCACAGGGCAGATGAACACTGAAGCTTTCTTT. Translation gives CASTGQMNTEAFF.

The V call is TRBV3-1 (or the pseudogene TRBV3-2), the J call TRBJ2-4; a weak D match, TRBD2 (5 bases). Between the trimmed V and J ends, which lost 0 bases and 5 bases, there was a span of 5 bases. In germline, CDR1 is LGHDT, CDR2 YNNKEL (reference sequence). The CDR3 is made up of 13 amino acids. CDR3 sequence: CASSQEGENIQYF. The DNA for the CDR3 is TGTGCCAGCAGCCAAGAGGGAGAAAACATTCAGTACTTC.

This chain connects TRBV6-5 to TRBJ1-2, with 7 bases aligning to TRBD1. The junction had 6 bases not matched to a gene; V was cut back by 4 bases and J by 4 bases. The germline gives CDR1 MNHEY, CDR2 SVGAGI. The CDR3 is 14 amino acids. In DNA, the CDR3 is TGTGCCAGCAGTTCCCCGGGACAGCTCTATGGCTACACCTTC. Amino acids: CASSSPGQLYGYTF.

The V gene is TRBV12-3 or TRBV12-4, the J gene TRBJ1-2; D perhaps matches TRBD1 (6 bases). The CDR3 contains 12 residues. V lost 7 bases and J lost 2, with 8 bases in between. This CDR3 reads CASNGQNYGYTF. CDR3 nucleotides: TGTGCCAGCAACGGACAGAACTATGGCTACACCTTC.

This rearrangement joins TRBV7-9 to TRBJ1-6, with D maybe TRBD1 (6 bases). V dropped 5 bases and J dropped 8 bases, with 22 bases sitting between them. The CDR3 is 17 residues long. Per the germline V gene, CDR1 is SEHNR and CDR2 is FQNEAQ (reference sequence). CDR3 nucleotide sequence: TGTGCCAGCAGCGACAGGAGGACGGCTAAGGGTTATTCACCCCTCCACTTT. Protein sequence: CASSDRRTAKGYSPLHF. The full variable domain, completed using reference TRBV7-9 and TRBJ1-6, is DTGVSQNPRHKITKRGQNVTFRCDPISEHNRLYWYRQTLGQGPEFLTYFQNEAQLEKSRLLSDRFSAERPKGSFSTLEIQRTEQGDSAMYLCASSDRRTAKGYSPLHFGNGTRLTVT.

The chain employs TRBV6-5 and TRBJ2-5; the D is unclear. This CDR3 is 13 amino acids long. V was pared by 3 bases and J by 1 base, with 6 bases between. Germline loops: CDR1 MNHEY, CDR2 SVGAGI. The CDR3 DNA is TGTGCCAGCAGTTATAGCAGCCAAGAGACCCAGTACTTC. It codes for CASSYSSQETQYF.

V gene TRBV5-5 combines with J gene TRBJ1-5; a possible D gene is TRBD1 (6 bases). CDR3 size: 15 residues. The germline CDR1 and CDR2 sequences are SGHKS and YYEKEE (reference sequence). V shed 4 bases and J shed 3 bases, with 14 bases lying between them. CDR3 bases: TGTGCCAGCAGCCTAACAGGGCAGGACAATCAGCCCCAGCATTTT. This codes for CASSLTGQDNQPQHF.

The chain uses TRBV9 and TRBJ1-2; D not resolved. Germline V gives CDR1 SGDLS, CDR2 YYNGEE. Trimming removed 4 bases at V and 1 base at J, with 11 bases between. The CDR3 sequence is 14 residues long. CDR3 bases: TGTGCCAGCAGCCCTCAGGTCCTTAACTATGGCTACACCTTC. Encoded protein: CASSPQVLNYGYTF.

This chain connects TRBV6-5 to TRBJ1-1; D remains unclear. Trimming removed 6 bases from V and 4 bases from J, with 9 bases in between. Germline-derived CDR1 and CDR2 are MNHEY and SVGAGI. CDR3 size: 12 residues. CDR3 residues: CASSDPITEAFF. The DNA for the CDR3 is TGTGCCAGCAGCGATCCTATCACTGAAGCTTTCTTT.

This chain joins TRBV6-5 and TRBJ1-5; the match to TRBD1 covers 10 bases. The CDR3 extends over 14 amino acids. Germline V gives CDR1 MNHEY, CDR2 SVGAGI. Losses at the gene ends were 11 bases for V and 2 bases for J; bases not matched to a gene: 6. The CDR3 region has the DNA TGTGCCGGAGGACAGGGGGTTCGCAATCAGCCCCAGCATTTT. The encoded protein is CAGGQGVRNQPQHF.

The gene calls are TRBV7-3 and TRBJ1-6; D gene ambiguous. The germline CDR1 and CDR2 sequences are SGHTA and FQGTGA. Trimming left V 5 bases short and J 5 bases short, with 7 bases between. This CDR3 region has 13 residues. The CDR3 nucleotides are TGTGCCAGCAGCACGACACATAATTCACCCCTCCACTTT. This sequence encodes CASSTTHNSPLHF.